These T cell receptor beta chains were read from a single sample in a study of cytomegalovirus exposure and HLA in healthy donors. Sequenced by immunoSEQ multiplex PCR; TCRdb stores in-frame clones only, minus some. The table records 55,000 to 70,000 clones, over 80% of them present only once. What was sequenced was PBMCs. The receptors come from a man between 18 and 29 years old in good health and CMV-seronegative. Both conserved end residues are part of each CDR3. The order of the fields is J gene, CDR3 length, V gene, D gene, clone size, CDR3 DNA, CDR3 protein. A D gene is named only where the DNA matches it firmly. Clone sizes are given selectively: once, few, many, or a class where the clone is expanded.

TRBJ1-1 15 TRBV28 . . TGTGCCAGCAGTTTTTGGGGAGAGGCGGGGACTGAAGCTTTCTTT CASSFWGEAGTEAFF
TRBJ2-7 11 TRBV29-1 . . TGCAGCGCAGGCAACTCCTACGAGCAGTACTTC CSAGNSYEQYF
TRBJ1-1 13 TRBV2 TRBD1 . TGTGCCAGCAGACACACAACAGGGGCTGAAGCTTTCTTT CASRHTTGAEAFF
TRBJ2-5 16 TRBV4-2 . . TGTGCCAGCAGCCAAGAACTTGGCACTAGACGAGAGACCCAGTACTTC CASSQELGTRRETQYF
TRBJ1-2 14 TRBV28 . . TGTGCCAGCAGGCCCAGGGGTCGTAACTATGGCTACACCTTC CASRPRGRNYGYTF
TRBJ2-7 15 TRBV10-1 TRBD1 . TGCGCCAGCGGATATACCGGGACAGGGAAATACGAGCAGTACTTC CASGYTGTGKYEQYF
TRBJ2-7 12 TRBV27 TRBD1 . TGTGCCAGCAGTTCTACAGGGGGAGAGCAGTACTTC CASSSTGGEQYF
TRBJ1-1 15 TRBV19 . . TGTGCCAGTAGTATTTTGTCCAGGGGCAACACTGAAGCTTTCTTT CASSILSRGNTEAFF
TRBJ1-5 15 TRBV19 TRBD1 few TGTGCCAGTAGTCGACAGGGTGTGGGCAATCAGCCCCAGCATTTT CASSRQGVGNQPQHF
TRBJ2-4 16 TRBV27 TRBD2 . TGTGCCAGCAGTTGGGGTAGCGGGAGCGGGAGAAACATTCAGTACTTC CASSWGSGSGRNIQYF
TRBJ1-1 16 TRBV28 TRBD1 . TGTGCCAGTAGATCCCTACAGGGGGGCATGAACACTGAAGCTTTCTTT CASRSLQGGMNTEAFF
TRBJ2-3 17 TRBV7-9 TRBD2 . TGTGCCAGCAGCTGGCGTCAGGGCGGGAGGGCCTCAGATACGCAGTATTTT CASSWRQGGRASDTQYF
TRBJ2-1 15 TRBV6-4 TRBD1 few TGTGCCAGCAGTGATGGGGACAGGGACGGTGGTGAGCAGTTCTTC CASSDGDRDGGEQFF
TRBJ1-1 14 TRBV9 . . TGTGCCAGCGGAAAACAACAGCTGAACACTGAAGCTTTCTTT CASGKQQLNTEAFF
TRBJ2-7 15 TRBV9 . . TGTGCCAGCAGCGTAGGTGTTGCCGGGATCTACGAGCAGTACTTC CASSVGVAGIYEQYF
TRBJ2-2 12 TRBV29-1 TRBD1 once TGCAGCGTCAGACAGGGGGCCGGGGAGCTGTTTTTT CSVRQGAGELFF
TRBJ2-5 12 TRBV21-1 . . TGTGCCAGCAGCAAAGACGGAGAGACCCAGTACTTC CASSKDGETQYF
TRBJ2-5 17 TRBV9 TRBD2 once TGTGCCAGCAGCGTAGGATCCGCTAGCGGATTACAAGAGACCCAGTACTTC CASSVGSASGLQETQYF
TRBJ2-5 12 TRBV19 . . TGTGCCAGTAGTATCGGTGGGAGGACCCAGTACTTC CASSIGGRTQYF
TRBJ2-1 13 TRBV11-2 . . TGTGCCAGCAGCTTAGATCAGAAAATTGAGCAGTTCTTC CASSLDQKIEQFF
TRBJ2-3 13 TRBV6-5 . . TGTGCCAGCAGACATCGAATCACAGATACGCAGTATTTT CASRHRITDTQYF
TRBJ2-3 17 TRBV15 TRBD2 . TGTGCCACCAGCAGGGCCCGGACTAGCGGGCCGGGAGATACGCAGTATTTT CATSRARTSGPGDTQYF
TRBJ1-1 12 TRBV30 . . TGTGCCTGGAGTGTATCCCGGACTGAAGCTTTCTTT CAWSVSRTEAFF
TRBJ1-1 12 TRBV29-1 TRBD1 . TGCAGCGTGGTAGGGGGCGGCACTGAAGCTTTCTTT CSVVGGGTEAFF
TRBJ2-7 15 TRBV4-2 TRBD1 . TGTGCCAGCAGCCAAAGACAGGGGGCCAACTTGGAGCAGTACTTC CASSQRQGANLEQYF
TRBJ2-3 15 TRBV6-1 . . TGTGCCAGCAGTGAAGACAGGGTCCGGGCCGATACGCAGTATTTT CASSEDRVRADTQYF
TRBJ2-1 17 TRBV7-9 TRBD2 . TGTGCCAGCAGCTTAGCAGGGACTAGCGGGAGTGGCGATGAGCAGTTCTTC CASSLAGTSGSGDEQFF
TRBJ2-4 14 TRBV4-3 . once TGCGCCAGCAGCCAAGGTCGTGCGGGATTCATTCAGTACTTC CASSQGRAGFIQYF
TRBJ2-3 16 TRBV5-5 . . TGTGCCAGCAGCTTGGGGGCTGCCCCGTTCACAGATACGCAGTATTTT CASSLGAAPFTDTQYF
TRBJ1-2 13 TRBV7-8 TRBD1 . TGTGCCAGCAGCTTTATGATAGGGGGCGGCTACACCTTC CASSFMIGGGYTF
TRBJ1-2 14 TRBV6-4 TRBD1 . TGTGCCAGCAAAGCCGGGACAGGGGGCGATGGCTACACCTTC CASKAGTGGDGYTF
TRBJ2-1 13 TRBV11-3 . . TGTGCCAGCAGCTTAGTCGGGAGCTATGAGCAGTTCTTC CASSLVGSYEQFF
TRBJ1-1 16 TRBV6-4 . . TGTGCCAGCAGTGACTCGGTGGGCTCGGCGTACACTGAAGCTTTCTTT CASSDSVGSAYTEAFF
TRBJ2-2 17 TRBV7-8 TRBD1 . TGTGCCAGCAGCTGGCAAACAGGGGCGTCGAACACCGGGGAGCTGTTTTTT CASSWQTGASNTGELFF
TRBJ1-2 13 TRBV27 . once TGTGCCAGCAGTTATGGCATTAACTATGGCTACACCTTC CASSYGINYGYTF
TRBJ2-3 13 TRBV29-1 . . TGCAGCGTTGAAAGGGACTGGACAGATACGCAGTATTTT CSVERDWTDTQYF
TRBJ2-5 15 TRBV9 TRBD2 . TGTGCCAGCAGCGTAGATGGCGGGAGGGAAAAGACCCAGTACTTC CASSVDGGREKTQYF
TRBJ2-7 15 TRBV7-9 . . TGTGCCAGCAGCTTACTCCAGACAGAGACCTACGAGCAGTACTTC CASSLLQTETYEQYF
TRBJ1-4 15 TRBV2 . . TGTGCCAGCAGTGATTCGGCAGGGGTGGGTGAAAAACTGTTTTTT CASSDSAGVGEKLFF
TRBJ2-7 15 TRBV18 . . TGTGCCAGCTCACCACAGGGGAGGTTTCTGAACGAGCAGTACTTC CASSPQGRFLNEQYF
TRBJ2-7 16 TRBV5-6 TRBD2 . TGTGCCAGCAGCTTGAGGCTAGCGGGAGTCATGGGCGAGCAGTACTTC CASSLRLAGVMGEQYF
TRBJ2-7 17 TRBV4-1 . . TGCGCCAGCAGCCAAGGCCTCCTAGCGAGAGCCTCCTACGAGCAGTACTTC CASSQGLLARASYEQYF
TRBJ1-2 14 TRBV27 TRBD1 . TGTGCCAGCAGTTTATCTGGGACAGGGTTTGGCTACACCTTC CASSLSGTGFGYTF
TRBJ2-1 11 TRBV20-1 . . TGCAGTGCTAGAGATCGTCTTCAGCAGTTCTTC CSARDRLQQFF
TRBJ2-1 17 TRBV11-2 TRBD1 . TGTGCCAGCAGCAAACGACCGGGACAGGGACCATACAATGAGCAGTTCTTC CASSKRPGQGPYNEQFF
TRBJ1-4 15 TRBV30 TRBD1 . TGTGCCTGGAGTACACCGAGCCCAGGGGGTGAAAAACTGTTTTTT CAWSTPSPGGEKLFF
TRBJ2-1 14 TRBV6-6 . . TGTGCCAGCAGTTATCGGGGGAGCTACAATGAGCAGTTCTTC CASSYRGSYNEQFF
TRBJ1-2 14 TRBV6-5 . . TGTGCCAGCAGTTACTCGGGCCAGAGCTATGGCTACACCTTC CASSYSGQSYGYTF
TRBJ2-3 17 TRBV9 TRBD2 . TGTGCCAGCAGCACCCGACCGGGAGCGGGAGGCCCAGATACGCAGTATTTT CASSTRPGAGGPDTQYF